This T cell receptor beta chain comes out of a study of T cells expressing NK-cell markers. Whole-study context: The study drew TCR beta repertoires from sorted CD3+CD56+NKG2C+, CD3+CD56+NKG2C- and CD3+CD56-NKG2C+ T cells. Study-level results: Of the CD8+ T cell pool in roughly six donors, roughly 1.0-8% was accounted for by dominant NKG2C+ clonotypes. HCMV specificity of expanded NKG2C+ T cell clones remained unclear.

TCRdb reanalyzed the 5' RACE reads, giving one entry per CDR3 protein sequence and no DNA. This sample's clone table lists 400,000 or so distinct CDR3 sequences. Notes on this clonotype: What it recognizes is unknown.

This TCR was recovered from a woman aged 50 to 60 in good health. The specimen was blood T cells: a sorted CD56 or NKG2C T cell subset, CD4+ or CD8+ T cells, or bulk PBMC T cells (not recorded which).

CDR3 in amino acids: CASSPYGRPTEAFF. This chain links TRBV7-2 with TRBJ1-1. This CDR3 has 14 amino acids. In germline, CDR1 is SGHTA, CDR2 FQGNSA. Variable domain in full (rest from reference TRBV7-2 and TRBJ1-1): GAGVSQSPSNKVTEKGKDVELRCDPISGHTALYWYRQSLGQGLEFLIYFQGNSAPDKSGLPSDRFSAERTGGSVSTLTIQRTQQEDSAVYLCASSPYGRPTEAFFGQGTRLTVV.